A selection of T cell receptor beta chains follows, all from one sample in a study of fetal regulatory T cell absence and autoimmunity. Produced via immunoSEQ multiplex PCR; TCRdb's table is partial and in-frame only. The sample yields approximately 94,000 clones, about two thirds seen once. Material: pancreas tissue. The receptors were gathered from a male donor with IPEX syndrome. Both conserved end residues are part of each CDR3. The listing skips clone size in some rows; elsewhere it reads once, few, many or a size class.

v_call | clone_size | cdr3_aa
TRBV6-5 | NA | CASSQIRQGSYTF
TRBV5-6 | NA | CASSLGGAYGYTF
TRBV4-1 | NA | CASSQDSLAGVYGELFF
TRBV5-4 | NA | CASSLTGYSYNEQFF
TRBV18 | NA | CASSPPSSVSYEQYF
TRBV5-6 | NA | CASSLKVYGYTF
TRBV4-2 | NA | CASSQSSGRANEQFF
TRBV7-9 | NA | CASSLERSSNYGYTF
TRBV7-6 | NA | CASSLEGQGGETQYF
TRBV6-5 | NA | CASRDRGLGTGELFF
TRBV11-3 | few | CASSLVSSFGEQYF
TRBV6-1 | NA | CASSPEWLRGNTIYF
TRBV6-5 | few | CASSLGQGAYEQYF
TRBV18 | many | CASSPNRANYGYTF
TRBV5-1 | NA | CASTRTGMNTEAFF
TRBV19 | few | CASSILAGDNEQFF
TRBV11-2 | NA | CASSLAGLAFSYEQYF
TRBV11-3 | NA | CASSLRLGSGRGTEQYF
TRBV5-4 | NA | CASSSATSGFSYNEQFF
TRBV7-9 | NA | CASSWAGAGYNEQFF
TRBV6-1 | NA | CASSDWGLTNTEAFF
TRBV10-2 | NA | CASSVSGPWTGANVLTF
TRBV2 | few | CASSEGNTEAFF
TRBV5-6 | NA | CASSFYWNQETQYF
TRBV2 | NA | CASSGTSGGNEQFF
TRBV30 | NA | CAWIPSVETQYF
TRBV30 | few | CAWRDTYNSPLHF
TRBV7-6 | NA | CASSLVPSYNLLHSTDTQYF
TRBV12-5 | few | CASGLDRDYGYTF
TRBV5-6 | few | CASSLKQGAEKLFF
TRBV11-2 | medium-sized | CASSLVVAPKRETQYF
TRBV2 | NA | CASGVDPRRVNYGYTF
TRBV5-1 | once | CASSLMENPLVAGLNTQYF
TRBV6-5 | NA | CASSYSDNSGNTIYF
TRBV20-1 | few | CSATGGYGYTF
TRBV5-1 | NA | CASSRSVGFATNEKLFF
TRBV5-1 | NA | CASSSSTGKSPLHF
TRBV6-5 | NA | CASSYSGGFGYTF
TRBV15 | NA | CATSRGGANNEQFF
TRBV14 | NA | CASSPWGALFYGYTF
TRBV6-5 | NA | CASSRTGARYGYTF
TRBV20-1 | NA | CSARGSVSQYF
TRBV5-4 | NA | CASSLRQGAETQYF
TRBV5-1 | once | CASSPQGNYGYTF
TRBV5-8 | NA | CASSRPGTYEQYF
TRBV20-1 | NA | CSARTGSEQFF
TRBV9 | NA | CASSVDLAGGSTDTQYF
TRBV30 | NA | CAWSVPSRGQPQHF
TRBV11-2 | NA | CASSRRTDTQYF
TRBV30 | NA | CAWSGTQETQYF
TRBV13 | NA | CASSLGPYIGYTF
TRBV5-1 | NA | CASAEGQNYGYTF
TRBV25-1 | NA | CASSEWDNTEAFF
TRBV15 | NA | CATSRAPGGSYEQYF
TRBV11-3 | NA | CASSLPDRDDSGANVLTF